The present T cell receptor (beta chain) was sequenced within a study of T cells in Graves' hyperthyroidism and ophthalmopathy. Turning to the study itself: The initial diagnosis was the point when peripheral blood was collected, ahead of any treatment. Overall study findings and caveats: Clonotypes that were expanded in thyroid above 0.001 mostly appeared in blood too.

Trimming left V 6 bases short and J 2 bases short, with 20 bases between. This CDR3 has 16 amino acids. Germline CDR1 reads LNHDA; CDR2 reads SQIVND (reference sequence). In its sample, this clonotype was seen a few times. Its antigen remains unidentified. Regions amplified from RNA transcripts were the TCR beta CDR3 regions. The HTBI primer set was used in a first-round RT-PCR of the TCR CDR3. TCRdb called the multiplex PCR reads again in MiXCR, with one record for every CDR3 protein. The data show approximately 610,000 distinct CDR3 sequences, about 14% seen once. Diagnosing involved the use of clinical symptoms, serum thyroxine and TRAb, thyroid ultrasound and orbital computed tomography.

The rearrangement uses TRBV19 and TRBJ2-7, with D perhaps TRBD2 (7 bases). The sequenced sample was blood. This sequence originates from a woman between 40 and 55 years old with Graves' ophthalmopathy. The CDR3: CASRRGAGDPPYEQYF. CDR3 DNA sequence: TGTGCCAGTAGGAGGGGGGCGGGAGATCCCCCCTACGAGCAGTACTTC.